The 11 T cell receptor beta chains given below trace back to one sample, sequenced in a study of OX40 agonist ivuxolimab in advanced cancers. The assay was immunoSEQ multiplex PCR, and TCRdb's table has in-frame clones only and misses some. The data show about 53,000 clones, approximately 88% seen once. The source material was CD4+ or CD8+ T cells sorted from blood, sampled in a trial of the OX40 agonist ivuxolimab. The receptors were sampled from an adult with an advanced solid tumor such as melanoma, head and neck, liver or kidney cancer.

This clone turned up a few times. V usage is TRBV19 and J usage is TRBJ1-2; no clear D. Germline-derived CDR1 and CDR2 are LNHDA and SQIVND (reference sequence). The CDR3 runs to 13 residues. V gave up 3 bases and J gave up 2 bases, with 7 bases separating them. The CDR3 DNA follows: TGTGCCAGTAGTATCCCCGGAAACTATGGCTACACCTTC. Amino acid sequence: CASSIPGNYGYTF.

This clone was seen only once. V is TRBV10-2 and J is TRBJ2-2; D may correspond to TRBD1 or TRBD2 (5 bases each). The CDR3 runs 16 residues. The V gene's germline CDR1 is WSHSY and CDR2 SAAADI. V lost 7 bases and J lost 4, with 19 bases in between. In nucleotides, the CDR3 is TGCGCCAGCACTCCCGCCAGGGAGATACCCACCGGGGAGCTGTTTTTT. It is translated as CASTPAREIPTGELFF.

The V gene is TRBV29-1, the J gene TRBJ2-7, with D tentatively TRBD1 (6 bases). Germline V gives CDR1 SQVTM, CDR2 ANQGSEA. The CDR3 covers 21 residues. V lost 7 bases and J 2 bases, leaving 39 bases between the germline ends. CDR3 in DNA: TGCAGCGGAGACTCCCCACAGGGTACCGTCGTCCTCCTCCCCTCTGCCTACGAGCAGTACTTC. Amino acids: CSGDSPQGTVVLLPSAYEQYF.

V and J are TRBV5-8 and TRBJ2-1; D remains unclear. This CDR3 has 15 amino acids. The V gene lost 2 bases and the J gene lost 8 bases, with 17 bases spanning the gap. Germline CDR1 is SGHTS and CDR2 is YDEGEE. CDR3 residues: CASSLSRSPRDEQFF. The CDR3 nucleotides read TGTGCCAGCAGCTTAAGTCGCTCCCCTAGGGATGAGCAGTTCTTC.

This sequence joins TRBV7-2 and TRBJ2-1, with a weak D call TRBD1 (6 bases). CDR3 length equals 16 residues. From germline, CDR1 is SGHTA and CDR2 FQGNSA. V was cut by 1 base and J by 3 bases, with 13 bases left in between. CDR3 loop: CASSLVIQGSYNEQFF. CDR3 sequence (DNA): TGTGCCAGCAGCTTAGTTATCCAGGGGAGCTACAATGAGCAGTTCTTC. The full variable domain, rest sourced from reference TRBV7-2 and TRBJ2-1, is GAGVSQSPSNKVTEKGKDVELRCDPISGHTALYWYRQSLGQGLEFLIYFQGNSAPDKSGLPSDRFSAERTGGSVSTLTIQRTQQEDSAVYLCASSLVIQGSYNEQFFGPGTRLTVL.

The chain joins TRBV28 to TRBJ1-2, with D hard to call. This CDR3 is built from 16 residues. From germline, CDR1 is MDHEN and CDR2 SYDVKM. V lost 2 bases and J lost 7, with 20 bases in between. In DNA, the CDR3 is TGTGCCAGCAGTTTAGAAAGTGAATTATGGGGTCGTGGCTACACCTTC. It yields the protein CASSLESELWGRGYTF.

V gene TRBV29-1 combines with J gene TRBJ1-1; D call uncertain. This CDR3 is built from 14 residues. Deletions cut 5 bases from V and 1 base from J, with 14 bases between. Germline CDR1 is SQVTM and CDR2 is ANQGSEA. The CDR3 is CSVFIDPPNTEAFF. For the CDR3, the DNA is TGCAGCGTTTTTATTGACCCCCCGAACACTGAAGCTTTCTTT.

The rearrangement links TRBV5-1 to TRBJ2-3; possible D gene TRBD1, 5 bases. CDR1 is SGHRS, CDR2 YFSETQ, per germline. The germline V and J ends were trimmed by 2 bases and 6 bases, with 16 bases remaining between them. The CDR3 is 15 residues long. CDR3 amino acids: CASSLQDSVSDTQYF. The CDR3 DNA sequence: TGCGCCAGCAGCTTACAGGATTCAGTAAGCGATACGCAGTATTTT.

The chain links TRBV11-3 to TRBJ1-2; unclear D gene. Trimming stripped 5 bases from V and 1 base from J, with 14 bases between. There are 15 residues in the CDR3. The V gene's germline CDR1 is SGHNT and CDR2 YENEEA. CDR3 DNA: TGTGCCAGCAGCCTCCTCGGTAGAGATAACTATGGCTACACCTTC. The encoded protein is CASSLLGRDNYGYTF.

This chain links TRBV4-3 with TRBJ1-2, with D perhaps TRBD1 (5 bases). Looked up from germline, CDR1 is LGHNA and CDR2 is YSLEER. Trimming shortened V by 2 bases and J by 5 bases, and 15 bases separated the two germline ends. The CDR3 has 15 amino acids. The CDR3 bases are TGCGCCAGCAGCCAACGTAGGGACGATTTTTATGGCTACACCTTC. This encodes CASSQRRDDFYGYTF.

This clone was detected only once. CDR3 sequence reads: CASSRQLSYNSPLHF. The CDR3 coding sequence is TGCGCCAGCAGCCGGCAGCTCTCCTATAATTCACCCCTCCACTTT. J is TRBJ1-6 and V is TRBV5-1, with D hard to call. Germline-derived CDR1 and CDR2 are SGHRS and YFSETQ. Trimming removed 4 bases from V and 0 bases from J, with 8 bases in between. There are 15 residues in the CDR3. The entire variable domain, with the rest obtained from reference TRBV5-1 and TRBJ1-6, is as follows: KAGVTQTPRYLIKTRGQQVTLSCSPISGHRSVSWYQQTPGQGLQFLFEYFSETQRNKGNFPGRFSGRQFSNSRSEMNVSTLELGDSALYLCASSRQLSYNSPLHFGNGTRLTVT.